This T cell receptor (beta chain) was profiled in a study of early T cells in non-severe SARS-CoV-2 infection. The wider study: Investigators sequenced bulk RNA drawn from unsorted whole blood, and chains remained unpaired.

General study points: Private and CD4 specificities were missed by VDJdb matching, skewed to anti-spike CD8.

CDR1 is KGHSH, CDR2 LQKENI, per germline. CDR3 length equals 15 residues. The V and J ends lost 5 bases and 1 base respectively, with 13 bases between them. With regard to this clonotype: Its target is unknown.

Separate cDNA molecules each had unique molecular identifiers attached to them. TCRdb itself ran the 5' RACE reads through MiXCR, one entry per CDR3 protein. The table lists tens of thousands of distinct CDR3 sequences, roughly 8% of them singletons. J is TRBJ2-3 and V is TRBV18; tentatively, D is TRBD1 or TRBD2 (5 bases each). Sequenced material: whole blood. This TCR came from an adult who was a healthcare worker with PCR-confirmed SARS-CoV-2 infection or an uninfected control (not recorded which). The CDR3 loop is CASSIGASRTDTQYF. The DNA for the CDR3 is TGTGCCAGCTCAATCGGGGCTTCCCGCACAGATACGCAGTATTTT.